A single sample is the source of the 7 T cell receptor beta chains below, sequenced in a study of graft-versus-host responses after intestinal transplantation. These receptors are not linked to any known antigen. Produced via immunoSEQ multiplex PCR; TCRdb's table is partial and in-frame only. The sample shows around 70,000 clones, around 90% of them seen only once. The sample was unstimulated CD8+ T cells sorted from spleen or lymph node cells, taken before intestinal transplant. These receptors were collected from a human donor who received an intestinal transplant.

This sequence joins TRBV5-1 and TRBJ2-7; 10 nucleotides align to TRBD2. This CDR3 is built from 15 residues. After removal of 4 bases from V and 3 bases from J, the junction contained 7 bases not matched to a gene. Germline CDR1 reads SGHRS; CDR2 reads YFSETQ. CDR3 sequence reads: CASSEGTSDLYEQYF. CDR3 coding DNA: TGCGCCAGCAGCGAGGGGACTAGCGACCTCTACGAGCAGTACTTC.

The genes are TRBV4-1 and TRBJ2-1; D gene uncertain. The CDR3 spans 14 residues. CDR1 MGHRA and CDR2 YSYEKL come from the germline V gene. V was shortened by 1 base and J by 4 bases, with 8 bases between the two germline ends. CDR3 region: CASSQGPAYNEQFF. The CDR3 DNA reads TGCGCCAGCAGCCAAGGGCCAGCGTACAATGAGCAGTTCTTC.

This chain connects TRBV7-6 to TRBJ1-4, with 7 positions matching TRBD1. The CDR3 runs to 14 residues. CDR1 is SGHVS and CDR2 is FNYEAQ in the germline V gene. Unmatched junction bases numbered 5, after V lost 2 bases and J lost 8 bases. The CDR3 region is CASSLRDSYEKLFF. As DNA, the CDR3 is TGTGCCAGCAGCTTAAGGGACAGTTACGAAAAACTGTTTTTT.

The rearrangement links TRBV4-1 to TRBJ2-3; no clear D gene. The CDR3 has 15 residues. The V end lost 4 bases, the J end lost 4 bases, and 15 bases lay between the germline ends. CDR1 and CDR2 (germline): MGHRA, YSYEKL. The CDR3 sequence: CASSPPINEADTQYF. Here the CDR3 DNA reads TGCGCCAGCAGCCCCCCTATCAATGAGGCAGATACGCAGTATTTT.

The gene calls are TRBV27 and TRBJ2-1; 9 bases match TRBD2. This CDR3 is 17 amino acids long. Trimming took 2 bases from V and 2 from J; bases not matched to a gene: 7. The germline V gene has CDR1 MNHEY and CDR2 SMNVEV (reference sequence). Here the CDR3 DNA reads TGTGCCAGCAGTTTAGTGGGGGCTAGCGGGGCCTACAATGAGCAGTTCTTC. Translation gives CASSLVGASGAYNEQFF.

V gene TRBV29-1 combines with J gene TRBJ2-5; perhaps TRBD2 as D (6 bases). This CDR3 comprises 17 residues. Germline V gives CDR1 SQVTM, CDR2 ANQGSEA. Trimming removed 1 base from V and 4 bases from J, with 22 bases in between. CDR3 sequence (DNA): TGCAGCGTTGAAGCATCGGGGGTCCTCCCTTCCCTAGAGACCCAGTACTTC. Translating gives CSVEASGVLPSLETQYF.

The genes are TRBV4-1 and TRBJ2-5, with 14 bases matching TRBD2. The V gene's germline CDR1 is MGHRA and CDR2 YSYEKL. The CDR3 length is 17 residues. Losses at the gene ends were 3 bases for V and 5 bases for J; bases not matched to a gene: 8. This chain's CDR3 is CASSQTSGGDRSETQYF. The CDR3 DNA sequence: TGCGCCAGCAGCCAGACTAGCGGGGGGGATCGGTCCGAGACCCAGTACTTC.